This TCR beta chain comes out of a study of shared clonotypes between healthy human individuals. Study-wide points: Around 4.9% of naive CD4 clonotypes were shared across a few donors.

Sorted-subset replicate PCRs used roughly 210 ng of genomic DNA. This amount corresponded to approximately 30,000 T cell genomes. The data were produced by immunoSEQ multiplex PCR, yet TCRdb's version contains in-frame clones alone and is incomplete. The data contain approximately 720,000 clones, under 95% of them seen just once; the ten biggest clones take up 24%. Germline values: CDR1 WNHNN, CDR2 SYGVQD (reference sequence). The V segment lost 4 bases and the J segment 4 bases; nucleotides outside the gene matches: 6. The CDR3 is made up of 16 amino acids. Concerning this clone: The antigen remains unidentified.

CD45RO-negative CD8 cells positively selected for CCR7 made up the naive population, which excluded terminally differentiated effector memory CD45RA+ cells. V and J are TRBV10-1 and TRBJ2-7; TRBD2 matches 14 bases. The source of this sequence is a man aged 25 to 45 in good health. The specimen was naive CD8+ T cells sorted from blood. The CDR3 bases are TGCGCCAGCAGTGCGGGACTAGCGGGAGAATGGTACGAGCAGTACTTC. As protein: CASSAGLAGEWYEQYF.